The clone carrying this T cell receptor (beta chain) was seen a handful of times. Antigen: not known. The data were obtained in a study of T cells after yellow fever vaccination. Study-level results: Post-booster repertoires contained most primary-vaccination clones again (approximately 95% CD4, approximately 86% CD8). Repertoires obtained by FACS sorting could include abundant clonotypes that entered as contaminants from the bulk population.

As TCR cDNA was made by 5'RACE template switching, a universal primer site and UMIs were added. TCRdb reanalysed the 5' RACE reads using MiXCR and keeps one entry per CDR3 protein. This sample has 320,000 or so distinct CDR3 sequences; 8.1% occur once, and the top ten carry around 17%. The material was PBMCs, obtained about 41 days after the first yellow fever vaccination. The TCR was taken from a man younger than 35 who received the YFV17D yellow fever vaccine.

The CDR3 DNA reads TGTGCCATCAGTGAGCCTTGGCACTTAGGAGGCACAGATACGCAGTATTTT. Its translation: CAISEPWHLGGTDTQYF. The chain links TRBV10-3 to TRBJ2-3; D is uncertain. The length of the CDR3 is 17 residues. In germline, CDR1 is ENHRY, CDR2 SYGVKD. Trimming stripped 2 bases from V and 1 base from J, with 16 bases between.